The present T cell receptor (beta chain) was sequenced within a study of T cells after posttransplantation cyclophosphamide. Clones were read by immunoSEQ multiplex PCR, and TCRdb kept only the in-frame ones, dropping some. The repertoire consists of more than 20,000 clones, with roughly two thirds occurring once and the leading ten covering over 0.65%. This CDR3 is 15 amino acids long. The V gene's germline CDR1 is SGHAT and CDR2 FQNNGV. With 0 bases removed from V and 0 bases from J, the gap between germline ends came to 8 bases. The TCR sequence derives from a woman aged 60 to 75 in good health, CMV-negative, and a related stem cell transplant donor. The specimen was memory CD4+ T cells sorted from PBMCs. The genes are TRBV11-2 and TRBJ1-2, with D maybe TRBD1 (5 bases). The CDR3 sequence is CASSLEPGTNYGYTF. As DNA, the CDR3 is TGTGCCAGCAGCTTAGAACCAGGGACTAACTATGGCTACACCTTC.